This T cell receptor (beta chain) was obtained from a study of blood T cell repertoires in COVID-19. In germline, CDR1 is SNHLY, CDR2 FYNNEI. The CDR3 is made up of 14 amino acids. Trimming took 6 bases from V and 0 from J, leaving 9 bases between them. This clone was seen only a few times. TCRdb keeps only in-frame clones here, not all; method: immunoSEQ multiplex PCR. Among 250,000 or so clones listed, roughly four fifths were seen once. The receptor was derived from a woman between 65 and 79 years old with acute or convalescent COVID-19. The chain carries TRBV2 and TRBJ1-3, with D possibly being TRBD1 (5 bases). Sequenced material: peripheral blood. The CDR3 sequence is CASRSGFSGNTIYF. CDR3 DNA sequence: TGTGCCAGCAGATCAGGGTTCTCTGGAAACACCATATATTTT.